The 27 T cell receptor beta chains reported below all come from one sample, sequenced in a study of blood T cells in healthy people across ages. Through a sample-barcoded 5' primer and a J-beta primer mix, a second PCR was run for roughly 6 to 12 cycles. TCRdb passed the 5' RACE reads through MiXCR, listing each CDR3 protein once. This table holds some 880,000 distinct CDR3 sequences, about 34% found once. What was sequenced was blood. The source is a man aged 18 to 30 in good health.

J is TRBJ2-2 and V is TRBV6-5; a possible D gene is TRBD2 (6 bases). The V end was cut by 6 bases, the J end by 3 bases, with 17 bases between. The germline V gene has CDR1 MNHEY and CDR2 SVGAGI. The CDR3 consists of 16 residues. The CDR3 DNA sequence: TGTGCCAGCAGCCATACGACATGGGGGGACACCGGGGAGCTGTTTTTT. This codes for CASSHTTWGDTGELFF.

The V call is TRBV5-5, the J call TRBJ1-5; D not resolved. The germline gives CDR1 SGHKS, CDR2 YYEKEE (reference sequence). The CDR3 extends over 15 amino acids. The V and J ends lost 1 base and 4 bases respectively, with 12 bases between them. The CDR3 nucleotides read TGTGCCAGCAGCTTGCCGGGCTGGGGAAATCAGCCCCAGCATTTT. Amino acid sequence: CASSLPGWGNQPQHF.

This clonotype turned up a few times. As DNA, the CDR3 is TGTGCCAGTAGTAAGGTCGCGAGGGGTAATGAAAAACTGTTTTTT. Translated: CASSKVARGNEKLFF. The J gene is TRBJ1-4, the V gene TRBV19; D possibly corresponds to TRBD1 (5 bases). Germline assignment: CDR1 LNHDA and CDR2 SQIVND (reference sequence). V lost 4 bases and J lost 4, with 13 bases in between. The CDR3 spans 15 residues. Full variable domain (missing parts from reference TRBV19 and TRBJ1-4): DGGITQSPKYLFRKEGQNVTLSCEQNLNHDAMYWYRQDPGQGLRLIYYSQIVNDFQKGDIAEGYSVSREKKESFPLTVTSAQKNPTAFYLCASSKVARGNEKLFFGSGTQLSVL.

As regards this clonotype: One end of the junction is discordant with germline, which a read error may explain. The chain uses TRBV20-1 and TRBJ2-7; the D gene is possibly TRBD2 (5 bases). The CDR3 has 14 residues. Germline values: CDR1 DFQATT, CDR2 SNEGSKA (reference sequence). CDR3 amino acids: CSATPGSNDYGQYF. The CDR3 DNA sequence: TGCAGTGCTACGCCTGGGAGCAACGACTACGGGCAGTACTTC.

The chain uses TRBV6-2 or TRBV6-3 and TRBJ1-6; a weak D match, TRBD1 (5 bases). CDR1 and CDR2 from the germline V gene are MNHEY and SVGEGT. Deletions cut 3 bases from V and 11 bases from J, with 11 bases between. The CDR3 extends over 13 amino acids. CDR3 region: CASSYGPRAPLHF. CDR3 sequence (DNA): TGTGCCAGCAGTTATGGCCCCAGGGCACCCCTCCACTTT.

The chain recombines TRBV7-2 with TRBJ2-5, with a possible D match to TRBD2 (5 bases). This CDR3 spans 13 amino acids. V lost 6 bases to trimming and J lost 5 bases, with 13 bases between them. Germline CDR1 and CDR2: SGHTA and FQGNSA. The CDR3 nucleotides are TGTGCCAGCAGTTTACTAGTTCGGGAGACCCAGTACTTC. Encoded protein: CASSLLVRETQYF.

In its sample, this clonotype was seen a few times. The gene calls are TRBV7-3 and TRBJ2-3; 7 nucleotides match TRBD2. V shed 1 base and J 1 base; nucleotides not matched to a gene: 2. CDR3 length: 15 residues. Germline values: CDR1 SGHTA, CDR2 FQGTGA. The CDR3 is CASSLMAGGTDTQYF. The DNA of the CDR3 is TGTGCCAGCAGCTTAATGGCGGGGGGCACAGATACGCAGTATTTT.

Many counts were recorded for this clonotype. The chain combines TRBV20-1 with TRBJ2-7; possible D gene TRBD1, 5 bases. Germline V gives CDR1 DFQATT, CDR2 SNEGSKA (reference sequence). Trimming took 0 bases from V and 2 from J, leaving 8 bases between them. The CDR3 contains 13 residues. CDR3 nucleotides: TGCAGTGCTAGAGATGGGGCCACCTACGAGCAGTACTTC. Its protein is CSARDGATYEQYF.

The chain has TRBV15 and TRBJ2-7; 7 bases align to TRBD1. Germline V gives CDR1 LNHNV, CDR2 YYDKDF (reference sequence). The CDR3 runs 15 residues. Trimming removed 5 bases from V and 0 bases from J; junction bases left unmatched: 7. As DNA, the CDR3 is TGTGCCACCAGCCTGGGGACAGCCCTCTCCTACGAGCAGTACTTC. Its translation is CATSLGTALSYEQYF.

In its sample, this clonotype was seen many times. The J gene is TRBJ2-3, the V gene TRBV20-1; no clear D gene. V lost 6 bases to trimming and J lost 4 bases, with 17 bases between them. The CDR3 has 14 amino acids. Germline V gene sequence: CDR1 DFQATT, CDR2 SNEGSKA (reference sequence). DNA of the CDR3: TGCAGTGCCCCCCGGGCGAGCGAGGCAGATACGCAGTATTTT. This codes for CSAPRASEADTQYF.

Points on this clonotype: This may be a read error: a much more frequent sequence differs by one nucleotide. This chain uses TRBV12-3 or TRBV12-4 with TRBJ2-4, with D unresolved. The J call may be incorrect, as the DNA end agrees better with TRBJ2-5. The CDR3 spans 13 residues. CDR3 region: CASTTWEGETQYF. CDR3 bases: TGTGCCAGCACCACCTGGGAAGGAGAGACCCAGTACTTC.

In this sample, this clonotype turned up a few times. V usage is TRBV7-9 and J usage is TRBJ2-7; D not resolved. The J call may be wrong; the DNA end is better matched by TRBJ2-5. This CDR3 has 16 residues. The germline gives CDR1 SEHNR, CDR2 FQNEAQ (reference sequence). For the CDR3, the DNA is TGTGCCAGCAGCTTAGGGCATGACGGGCTGACGAAGACCCAGTACTTC. Protein sequence: CASSLGHDGLTKTQYF.

This chain links TRBV7-2 with TRBJ2-3, with TRBD2 as a possible D gene (5 bases). This CDR3 has 15 residues. Germline V lookup: CDR1 SGHTA, CDR2 FQGNSA. V lost 3 bases to trimming and J lost 2 bases, with 12 bases between them. CDR3 sequence (DNA): TGTGCCAGCAGCTTCAGCGGAACTGACACAGATACGCAGTATTTT. This sequence encodes CASSFSGTDTDTQYF.

This clonotype appeared many times. The rearrangement links TRBV20-1 to TRBJ2-5, with TRBD1 identical over 11 bases. The germline gives CDR1 DFQATT, CDR2 SNEGSKA (reference sequence). This CDR3 has 14 residues. Trimming removed 5 bases from V and 11 bases from J; junction bases left unmatched: 13. The CDR3 DNA reads as TGCAGTGCTTGCCCGGGACAGGGGGACTATGAGCAGTACTTC. It codes for CSACPGQGDYEQYF.

V is TRBV25-1 and J is TRBJ2-7, with D maybe TRBD2 (5 bases). CDR3 size: 15 residues. The germline V gene has CDR1 MGHDK and CDR2 SYGVNS. V gave up 2 bases and J gave up 1 base, with 12 bases separating them. DNA of the CDR3: TGTGCCAGCAGTGAACCCCTTGGAGGATCCTACGAGCAGTACTTC. Translated: CASSEPLGGSYEQYF.

The rearrangement joins TRBV5-1 to TRBJ1-1, with D possibly being TRBD1 (6 bases). The length of the CDR3 is 14 residues. Per germline, CDR1 SGHRS and CDR2 YFSETQ. Trimming pared 3 bases from V and 5 bases from J, leaving 14 bases between. CDR3 sequence reads: CASSSDRPVTEAFF. CDR3 coding DNA: TGCGCCAGCAGCTCAGACAGGCCGGTTACTGAAGCTTTCTTT.

The chain links TRBV29-1 to TRBJ1-5; D might be TRBD1 (6 bases). In germline, CDR1 is SQVTM, CDR2 ANQGSEA. With 4 bases removed from V and 6 bases from J, the gap between germline ends came to 10 bases. This CDR3 spans 12 amino acids. The CDR3 loop reads CSVGGRGQPQHF. As DNA, the CDR3 is TGCAGCGTTGGGGGGCGCGGTCAGCCCCAGCATTTT. Looking up the rest from reference TRBV29-1 and TRBJ1-5 gives the full variable domain: SAVISQKPSRDICQRGTSLTIQCQVDSQVTMMFWYRQQPGQSLTLIATANQGSEATYESGFVIDKFPISRPNLTFSTLTVSNMSPEDSSIYLCSVGGRGQPQHFGDGTRLSIL.

The chain has TRBV12-3 or TRBV12-4 and TRBJ1-5; the D gene is possibly TRBD1 (6 bases). Trimming removed 3 bases at V and 2 bases at J, with 14 bases between. This CDR3 has 16 amino acids. The CDR3, as DNA: TGTGCCAGCAGTTTGGGGGGCAGGGTGGGCAATCAGCCCCAGCATTTT. Protein: CASSLGGRVGNQPQHF.

At least ten counts were recorded for this clonotype. The chain couples TRBV12-3 or TRBV12-4 to TRBJ2-7, with 9 bases identical to TRBD2. Trimming cost V 6 bases and J 3 bases; bases outside gene matches: 9. This CDR3 region has 15 residues. The CDR3 loop is CASRPGRAGGYEQYF. The CDR3 DNA is TGTGCCAGCAGACCGGGACGAGCGGGGGGCTACGAGCAGTACTTC.

The chain has TRBV20-1 and TRBJ2-4; D is unclear. Matching the DNA end better, TRBJ2-5 makes the J call doubtful. Per germline, CDR1 DFQATT and CDR2 SNEGSKA (reference sequence). The CDR3 has 14 residues. CDR3 protein: CSARSEVQKETQYF. CDR3 bases: TGCAGTGCTAGAAGCGAGGTTCAGAAAGAGACCCAGTACTTC.

In this sample, this clonotype turned up once. The chain employs TRBV3-1 and TRBJ1-5, with TRBD1 matching 10 bases. The CDR3 consists of 14 residues. Trimming took 4 bases from V and 7 from J; bases not matched to a gene: 4. Germline V lookup: CDR1 LGHDT, CDR2 YNNKEL (reference sequence). The CDR3 DNA is TGTGCCAGCAGCCCCGACAGGGGGCGGCAGCCCCAGCATTTT. Translation gives CASSPDRGRQPQHF.

The rearrangement uses TRBV6-6 and TRBJ1-1, with D perhaps TRBD1 (6 bases). Germline CDR1 and CDR2: MNHNY and SVGAGI (reference sequence). V lost 0 bases to trimming and J lost 5 bases, with 16 bases between them. The CDR3 extends over 16 amino acids. The CDR3 spells CASSYSAEWGHTEAFF. Written as DNA, the CDR3 is TGTGCCAGCAGTTACTCCGCCGAGTGGGGGCATACTGAAGCTTTCTTT.

Here the CDR3 reads CASSRHGQGGNEKLFF. CDR3 DNA: TGTGCCAGCAGTAGACACGGACAGGGAGGGAATGAAAAACTGTTTTTT. This chain connects TRBV25-1 to TRBJ1-4, with 8 bases identical to TRBD1. The CDR3 spans 16 residues. The germline V gene encodes CDR1 MGHDK and CDR2 SYGVNS. The V and J ends lost 5 bases and 5 bases, in that order; junction bases with no gene match: 10. The full variable domain, rest sourced from reference TRBV25-1 and TRBJ1-4, is EADIYQTPRYLVIGTGKKITLECSQTMGHDKMYWYQQDPGMELHLIHYSYGVNSTEKGDLSSESTVSRIRTEHFPLTLESARPSHTSQYLCASSRHGQGGNEKLFFGSGTQLSVL.

The V and J genes are TRBV9 and TRBJ2-6, with D unresolved. Trimming took off 9 bases at V and 0 bases at J, with 28 bases between the two ends. The CDR3 is made up of 20 amino acids. The germline V gene has CDR1 SGDLS and CDR2 YYNGEE. The CDR3 loop is CATQRRGQIHIGSGANVLTF. CDR3 nucleotides: TGTGCCACCCAGCGACGTGGGCAGATCCATATCGGCTCTGGGGCCAACGTCCTGACTTTC. The full variable domain, its missing parts supplied by reference TRBV9 and TRBJ2-6, is DSGVTQTPKHLITATGQRVTLRCSPRSGDLSVYWYQQSLDQGLQFLIQYYNGEERAKGNILERFSAQQFPDLHSELNLSSLELGDSALYFCATQRRGQIHIGSGANVLTFGAGSRLTVL.

The chain uses TRBV6-2 or TRBV6-3 and TRBJ2-3; D uncertain. The length of the CDR3 is 14 residues. Trimming cost V 2 bases and J 0 bases, with 6 bases left between them. CDR1 is MNHEY, CDR2 SVGEGT, per germline. The CDR3 loop reads CASSYATSTDTQYF. Written as DNA, the CDR3 is TGTGCCAGCAGTTACGCTACTAGCACAGATACGCAGTATTTT.

This chain connects TRBV20-1 to TRBJ2-5; TRBD2 agrees at 8 bases. CDR1 DFQATT and CDR2 SNEGSKA come from the germline V gene (reference sequence). The CDR3 extends over 14 amino acids. V shed 6 bases and J 2 bases; nucleotides not matched to a gene: 8. CDR3 sequence reads: CSAGGGRAQETQYF. The CDR3 nucleotides are TGCAGTGCCGGGGGGGGCAGGGCTCAAGAGACCCAGTACTTC.

This clonotype has a handful of counts. The genes are TRBV2 and TRBJ2-3, with D possibly matching TRBD2 (5 bases). V was trimmed by 4 bases and J by 6 bases, leaving 11 bases between them. CDR1 and CDR2 from the germline V gene are SNHLY and FYNNEI. The CDR3 consists of 13 residues. CDR3 bases: TGTGCCAGCAGTGTAGCGCGCGGCGATACGCAGTATTTT. It specifies CASSVARGDTQYF.